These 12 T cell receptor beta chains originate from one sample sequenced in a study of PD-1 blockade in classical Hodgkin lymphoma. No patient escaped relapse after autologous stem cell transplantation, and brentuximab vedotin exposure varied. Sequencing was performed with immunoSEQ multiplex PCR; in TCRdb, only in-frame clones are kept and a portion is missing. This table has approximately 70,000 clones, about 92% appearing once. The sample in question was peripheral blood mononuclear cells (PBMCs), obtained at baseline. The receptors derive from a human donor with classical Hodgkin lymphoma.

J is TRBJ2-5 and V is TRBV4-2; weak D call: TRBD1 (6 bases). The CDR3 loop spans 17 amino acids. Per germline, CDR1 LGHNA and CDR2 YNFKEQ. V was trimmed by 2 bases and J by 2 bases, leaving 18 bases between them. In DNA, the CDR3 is TGTGCCAGCAGCCAATTACCTTCGGACAGCCTACAAGAGACCCAGTACTTC. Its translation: CASSQLPSDSLQETQYF.

In nucleotides, the CDR3 is TGCGCCAGCAGCTCCGGGGGCCCTGAAGCTTTCTTT. Translated: CASSSGGPEAFF. The chain couples TRBV5-1 to TRBJ1-1; possibly TRBD1 for D (6 bases). The CDR3 totals 12 residues. Trimming took 3 bases from V and 6 from J, leaving 9 bases between them. The germline gives CDR1 SGHRS, CDR2 YFSETQ.

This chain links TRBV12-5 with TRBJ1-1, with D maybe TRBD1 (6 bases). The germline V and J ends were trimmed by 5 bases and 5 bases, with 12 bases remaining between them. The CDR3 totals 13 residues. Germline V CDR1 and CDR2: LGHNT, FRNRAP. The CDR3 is CASGPLRGTEAFF. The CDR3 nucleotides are TGTGCTAGTGGTCCCCTTAGGGGGACTGAAGCTTTCTTT.

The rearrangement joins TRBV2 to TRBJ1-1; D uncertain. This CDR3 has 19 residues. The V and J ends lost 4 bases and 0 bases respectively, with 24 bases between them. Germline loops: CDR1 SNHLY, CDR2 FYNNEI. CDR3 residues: CASSAVPYTLSFMNTEAFF. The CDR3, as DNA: TGTGCCAGCAGTGCGGTACCATACACCCTGTCTTTCATGAACACTGAAGCTTTCTTT.

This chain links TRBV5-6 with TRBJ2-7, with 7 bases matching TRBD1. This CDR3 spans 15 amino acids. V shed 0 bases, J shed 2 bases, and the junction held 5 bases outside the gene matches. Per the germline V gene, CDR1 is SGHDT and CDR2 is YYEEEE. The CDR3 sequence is CASSLGRTGAYEQYF. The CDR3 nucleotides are TGTGCCAGCAGCTTGGGTAGGACAGGCGCCTACGAGCAGTACTTC.

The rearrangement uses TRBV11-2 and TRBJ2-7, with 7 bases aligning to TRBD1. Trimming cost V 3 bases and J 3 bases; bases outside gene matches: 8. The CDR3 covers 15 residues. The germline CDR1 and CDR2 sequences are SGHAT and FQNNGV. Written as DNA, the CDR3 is TGTGCCAGCAGCTTGACTACAGGGGCTTACTACGAGCAGTACTTC. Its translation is CASSLTTGAYYEQYF. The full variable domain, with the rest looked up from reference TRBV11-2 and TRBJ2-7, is EAGVAQSPRYKIIEKRQSVAFWCNPISGHATLYWYQQILGQGPKLLIQFQNNGVVDDSQLPKDRFSAERLKGVDSTLKIQPAKLEDSAVYLCASSLTTGAYYEQYFGPGTRLTVT.

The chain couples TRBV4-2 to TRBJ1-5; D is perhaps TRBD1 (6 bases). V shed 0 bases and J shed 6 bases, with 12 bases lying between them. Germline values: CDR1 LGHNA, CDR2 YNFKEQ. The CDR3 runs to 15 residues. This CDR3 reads CASSQDSQDSQPQHF. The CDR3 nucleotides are TGTGCCAGCAGCCAAGATAGTCAGGACAGTCAGCCCCAGCATTTT.

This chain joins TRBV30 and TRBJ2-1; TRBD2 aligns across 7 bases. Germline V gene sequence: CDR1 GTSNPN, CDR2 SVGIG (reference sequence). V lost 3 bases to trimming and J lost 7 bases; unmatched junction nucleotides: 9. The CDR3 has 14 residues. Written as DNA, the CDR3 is TGTGCCTGGAGGGGGCGGGGGAACTCAAATGAGCAGTTCTTC. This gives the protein CAWRGRGNSNEQFF.

The CDR3 coding sequence is TGCGCCAGCAGTGACCGGGAGCCGGATACGCAGTATTTT. Protein sequence: CASSDREPDTQYF. The chain employs TRBV10-2 and TRBJ2-3, with a weak D call TRBD2 (6 bases). The germline V and J ends were trimmed by 3 bases and 6 bases, with 10 bases remaining between them. The length of the CDR3 is 13 residues. Germline CDR1 reads WSHSY; CDR2 reads SAAADI.

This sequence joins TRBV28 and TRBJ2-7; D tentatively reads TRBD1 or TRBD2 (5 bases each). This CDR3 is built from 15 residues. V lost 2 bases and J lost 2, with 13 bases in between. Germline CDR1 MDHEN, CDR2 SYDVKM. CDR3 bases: TGTGCCAGCAGTTTAGGTGTAGGGACCACCTACGAGCAGTACTTC. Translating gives CASSLGVGTTYEQYF.

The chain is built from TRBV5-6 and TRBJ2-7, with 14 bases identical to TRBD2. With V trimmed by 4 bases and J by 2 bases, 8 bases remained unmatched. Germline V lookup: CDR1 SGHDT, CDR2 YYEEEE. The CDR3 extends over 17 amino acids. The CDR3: CASSPTSGGGLPYEQYF. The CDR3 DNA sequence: TGTGCCAGCAGCCCGACTAGCGGGGGGGGCCTACCCTACGAGCAGTACTTC.

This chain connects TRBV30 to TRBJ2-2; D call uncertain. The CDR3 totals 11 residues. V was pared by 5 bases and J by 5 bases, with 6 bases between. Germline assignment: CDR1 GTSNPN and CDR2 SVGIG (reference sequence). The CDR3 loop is CAWHRTGELFF. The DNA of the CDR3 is TGTGCCTGGCATAGGACCGGGGAGCTGTTTTTT. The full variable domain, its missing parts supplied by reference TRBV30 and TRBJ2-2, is SQTIHQWPATLVQPVGSPLSLECTVEGTSNPNLYWYRQAAGRGLQLLFYSVGIGQISSEVPQNLSASRPQDRQFILSSKKLLLSDSGFYLCAWHRTGELFFGEGSRLTVL.